This TCR beta chain is drawn from a study of OX40 agonist ivuxolimab in advanced cancers. Germline V CDR1 and CDR2: SEHNR, FQNEAQ (reference sequence). Deletions cut 2 bases from V and 8 bases from J, with 15 bases between. The CDR3 sequence is 15 residues long. Study-wide points: Partly responding patients at 0.1-3.0 mg/kg showed some of the smallest clonal expansion. Within 6 weeks, CD4+ and CD8+ blood T cells expanded clonally at 0.1 to 3.0 mg/kg.

A word on this clone: Its antigen is currently unknown.

Exclusion applied to patients with autoimmune disease history or systemic immunosuppression. Libraries were prepared by immunoSEQ multiplex PCR; TCRdb keeps only in-frame clonotypes and omits some of them. The top ten hold over 7% of the sample, which has roughly 100,000 clones, around 90% seen once. V usage is TRBV7-9 and J usage is TRBJ1-4, with D possibly TRBD1 on 5 matching bases. The sequence derives from an adult with an advanced solid tumor such as melanoma, head and neck, liver or kidney cancer. Sample: CD4+ or CD8+ T cells sorted from blood, taken in a trial of the OX40 agonist ivuxolimab. This chain's CDR3 is CASSLRASQGEKLFF. In nucleotides, the CDR3 is TGTGCCAGCAGCTTAAGGGCCTCCCAGGGAGAAAAACTGTTTTTT.